The following is a TCR beta chain sequence with its context. Its antigen remains unidentified. The record originates from a study of blood T cells in healthy people across ages. Study overall: Template switching caught about one barcoded beta molecule for each two T cells.

For the second PCR, which ran for about 7 to 11 cycles, a sample-barcoded 5' primer and a J-beta primer mix were used. MiXCR, run by TCRdb on the 5' RACE reads, gives a single entry per CDR3 protein. The table includes about a million distinct CDR3 sequences, around two fifths detected once. Notes on the study in general: Across the age range, TCR beta diversity per million T cells fell in a roughly linear way. A greater number of naive CD4+ cells and higher diversity distinguished long-lived donors from aged donors.

The V gene end was trimmed by 7 bases and the J gene end by 0 bases; junction bases not matched to a gene: 5. This CDR3 comprises 14 residues. Germline CDR1 LNHNV, CDR2 YYDKDF (reference sequence). The chain joins TRBV15 to TRBJ1-1, with TRBD1 identical over 7 bases. What was sequenced was blood. This TCR was sampled from a man younger than 35 in good health. The DNA of the CDR3 is TGTGCCACCATGATACAGGGGATGAACACTGAAGCTTTCTTT. The encoded protein is CATMIQGMNTEAFF.